The 19 T cell receptor beta chains presented below share a single source sample, sequenced in a study of cytomegalovirus exposure and HLA in healthy donors. The PCR made use of 60 Vbeta and 13 Jbeta primers. Generated by immunoSEQ multiplex PCR, the TCRdb table keeps only in-frame clones and is missing some. The sample has some 200,000 clones, 70% to 80% seen once; the top ten hold less than 20%. Sequencing was carried out using PBMCs. The receptors here all came from a man between 40 and 49 years old in good health and CMV-seronegative.

The gene calls are TRBV11-2 and TRBJ2-5, with D tentatively TRBD1 (6 bases). The CDR3 totals 13 residues. Per germline, CDR1 SGHAT and CDR2 FQNNGV. V was trimmed by 5 bases and J by 6 bases, leaving 13 bases between them. The CDR3 nucleotides read TGTGCCAGCAGCACAGGGAGTCCCCAGACCCAGTACTTC. This sequence encodes CASSTGSPQTQYF. Looking up the rest from reference TRBV11-2 and TRBJ2-5 gives the full variable domain: EAGVAQSPRYKIIEKRQSVAFWCNPISGHATLYWYQQILGQGPKLLIQFQNNGVVDDSQLPKDRFSAERLKGVDSTLKIQPAKLEDSAVYLCASSTGSPQTQYFGPGTRLLVL.

The genes are TRBV29-1 and TRBJ1-4, with 7 bases aligning to TRBD1. The length of the CDR3 is 13 residues. Germline CDR1 and CDR2: SQVTM and ANQGSEA. The junction had 6 bases not matched to a gene; V was cut back by 7 bases and J by 4 bases. The chain's CDR3 is CSGRDRSNEKLFF. In nucleotides, the CDR3 is TGCAGCGGGCGGGACAGAAGTAATGAAAAACTGTTTTTT.

The V call is TRBV7-9, the J call TRBJ2-1; D is perhaps TRBD1 (5 bases). From germline, CDR1 is SEHNR and CDR2 FQNEAQ (reference sequence). This CDR3 has 13 residues. Trimming took 5 bases from V and 4 from J, leaving 9 bases between them. The DNA for the CDR3 is TGTGCCAGCAGCCCGACAGAATACAATGAGCAGTTCTTC. It codes for CASSPTEYNEQFF.

The gene calls are TRBV19 and TRBJ2-1; 9 bases line up with TRBD1. Germline CDR1 is LNHDA and CDR2 is SQIVND (reference sequence). With 1 base clipped from V and 2 bases from J, the junction kept 3 bases outside the gene matches. CDR3 length: 16 amino acids. CDR3: CASSIARQGAYNEQFF. DNA of the CDR3: TGTGCCAGTAGTATAGCGAGACAGGGGGCCTACAATGAGCAGTTCTTC.

The chain combines TRBV27 with TRBJ2-2; TRBD2 aligns across 11 bases. V shed 4 bases and J 4 bases; nucleotides not matched to a gene: 5. The length of the CDR3 is 16 residues. The germline gives CDR1 MNHEY, CDR2 SMNVEV (reference sequence). The CDR3 is CASSSGLAVFTGELFF. For the CDR3, the DNA is TGTGCCAGCAGTTCGGGACTAGCGGTCTTCACCGGGGAGCTGTTTTTT.

This clone showed up just a few times. The rearrangement links TRBV4-3 to TRBJ2-5; 11 nucleotides align to TRBD1. V lost 0 bases, J lost 4 bases, and 4 bases stayed unmatched. The germline CDR1 and CDR2 sequences are LGHNA and YSLEER. CDR3 length: 16 residues. The CDR3 region is CASSQDQDRGRETQYF. The CDR3 coding sequence is TGCGCCAGCAGCCAAGATCAGGACAGGGGGCGAGAGACCCAGTACTTC.

The chain joins TRBV7-3 to TRBJ2-1; 7 nucleotides line up with TRBD2. After removal of 6 bases from V and 11 bases from J, the junction contained 10 bases not matched to a gene. The CDR3 runs to 13 residues. Germline lookup yields CDR1 SGHTA and CDR2 FQGTGA. CDR3 region: CASSSTWRGKQFF. The DNA for the CDR3 is TGTGCCAGCAGTTCGACTTGGCGGGGGAAGCAGTTCTTC.

The V gene is TRBV27, the J gene TRBJ2-1; TRBD2 agrees at 16 bases. This CDR3 is built from 17 residues. Trimming cost V 3 bases and J 7 bases; bases outside gene matches: 6. The germline gives CDR1 MNHEY, CDR2 SMNVEV (reference sequence). The chain's CDR3 is CASSLGTSGRARNEQFF. CDR3 in DNA: TGTGCCAGCAGTTTGGGGACTAGCGGGAGGGCTCGGAATGAGCAGTTCTTC.

The V call is TRBV18, the J call TRBJ2-1, with 10 bases aligning to TRBD2. The CDR3 has 17 residues. The germline V gene has CDR1 KGHSH and CDR2 LQKENI. V lost 3 bases to trimming and J lost 2 bases; unmatched junction nucleotides: 7. CDR3 protein: CASSPRTSGPTYNEQFF. In DNA, the CDR3 is TGTGCCAGCTCACCGCGGACTAGCGGCCCCACCTACAATGAGCAGTTCTTC.

This rearrangement joins TRBV18 to TRBJ2-6; D is perhaps TRBD1 (6 bases). The germline V gene encodes CDR1 KGHSH and CDR2 LQKENI. The V end was cut by 3 bases, the J end by 4 bases, with 19 bases between. There are 18 residues in the CDR3. The CDR3 is CASSPERTVERGANVLTF. Written as DNA, the CDR3 is TGTGCCAGCTCACCGGAGAGGACAGTCGAACGGGGGGCCAACGTCCTGACTTTC.

The chain combines TRBV7-2 with TRBJ2-7; 7 bases map to TRBD2. V lost 0 bases, J lost 2 bases, and 10 bases stayed unmatched. The V gene's germline CDR1 is SGHTA and CDR2 FQGNSA. CDR3 length: 17 amino acids. The CDR3 loop is CASSLAPLAGVPYEQYF. The CDR3 bases are TGTGCCAGCAGCTTAGCCCCCTTGGCGGGAGTACCCTACGAGCAGTACTTC.

This chain joins TRBV27 and TRBJ1-2, with 7 positions matching TRBD1. Germline CDR1 is MNHEY and CDR2 is SMNVEV (reference sequence). The V segment lost 4 bases and the J segment 6 bases; nucleotides outside the gene matches: 8. This CDR3 contains 14 residues. This CDR3 reads CASSSQGFSDGYTF. CDR3 in DNA: TGTGCCAGCAGTTCACAGGGGTTTTCGGATGGCTACACCTTC.

The chain employs TRBV19 and TRBJ1-5; TRBD1 is a possible D gene (5 bases). CDR1 is LNHDA and CDR2 is SQIVND in the germline V gene (reference sequence). The CDR3 extends over 16 amino acids. V dropped 3 bases and J dropped 7 bases, with 19 bases sitting between them. CDR3 in amino acids: CASSILKGQGNQPQHF. The CDR3 region has the DNA TGTGCCAGTAGTATCCTAAAGGGTCAGGGAAACCAGCCCCAGCATTTT.

This clone was seen once. The rearrangement joins TRBV15 to TRBJ1-1, with D maybe TRBD1 (5 bases). Germline CDR1 LNHNV, CDR2 YYDKDF (reference sequence). CDR3 length: 16 residues. Between the trimmed V and J ends, which lost 0 bases and 1 base, there was a span of 12 bases. The CDR3 bases are TGTGCCACCAGCAGAGATCTGGGGGGAAGGAACACTGAAGCTTTCTTT. Its translation: CATSRDLGGRNTEAFF.

This clone was recorded a few times. The chain couples TRBV27 to TRBJ1-2, with D tentatively TRBD1 (6 bases). Trimming removed 0 bases from V and 5 bases from J, with 19 bases in between. This CDR3 has 17 amino acids. In germline, CDR1 is MNHEY, CDR2 SMNVEV (reference sequence). The CDR3 protein is CASSLSVITGQRYGYTF. The CDR3, as DNA: TGTGCCAGCAGTTTATCGGTAATCACAGGACAGAGATATGGCTACACCTTC.

The chain is built from TRBV5-1 and TRBJ2-7; D perhaps matches TRBD1 (5 bases). The V end lost 3 bases, the J end lost 5 bases, and 12 bases lay between the germline ends. The germline V gene encodes CDR1 SGHRS and CDR2 YFSETQ. The CDR3 has 13 amino acids. The CDR3 sequence: CASSSRGGDEQYF. CDR3 in DNA: TGCGCCAGCAGCTCAAGGGGTGGCGACGAGCAGTACTTC.

This clone was observed once. The sample has other DNA sequences that encode this CDR3 too. The chain recombines TRBV5-1 with TRBJ2-1, with 8 bases lining up with TRBD2. J lost 5 bases, V lost 0 bases, and 4 bases had no gene match. This CDR3 spans 15 amino acids. Germline V gene lookup returns CDR1 SGHRS and CDR2 YFSETQ. This chain's CDR3 is CASSLAVAGNNEQFF. The CDR3 nucleotides are TGCGCCAGCAGCTTGGCGGTAGCGGGAAACAATGAGCAGTTCTTC.

The J gene is TRBJ1-2, the V gene TRBV5-1; TRBD1 aligns across 7 bases. Germline CDR1 is SGHRS and CDR2 is YFSETQ. Losses at the gene ends were 4 bases for V and 7 bases for J; bases not matched to a gene: 13. The CDR3 sequence is 15 residues long. CDR3 region: CASSLDIGGAGGYTF. The CDR3 coding sequence is TGCGCCAGCAGCCTGGATATAGGGGGCGCGGGTGGCTACACCTTC.

The chain is built from TRBV6-6 and TRBJ2-2; D uncertain. The germline CDR1 and CDR2 sequences are MNHNY and SVGAGI (reference sequence). This CDR3 comprises 14 residues. The ends were cut back, 3 bases at V and 5 bases at J, with 10 bases in the middle. The CDR3 protein is CASSYMVETGELFF. The CDR3 DNA reads TGTGCCAGCAGTTATATGGTCGAGACCGGGGAGCTGTTTTTT.